The source of this T cell receptor beta chain is a study of radiation and T cells in renal cell carcinoma. The germline V gene encodes CDR1 MGHDK and CDR2 SYGVNS. Trimming cost V 3 bases and J 6 bases, with 9 bases left between them. CDR3 length equals 13 residues. This table comes from immunoSEQ multiplex PCR, and its TCRdb copy is limited to in-frame clones, with some not included. The sample contains fewer than 200,000 clones, 88% of which appear only once. Time point in this sample: blood 4 weeks post-SBRT, at nephrectomy. The treatment here: 15 Gy SBRT to primary tumor, nephrectomy 4 weeks later. Nephrectomy followed 15 Gy stereotactic body radiation by 4 weeks. Radiation-treated patients gave blood at baseline, week 2 and week 4. The tumor was a clear cell renal cell carcinoma. Details on this clone: The antigen is undetermined.

Study-level findings and limits: No pretreatment tumor biopsies were available for baseline clonotypes.

The chain joins TRBV25-1 to TRBJ2-4; D is unclear. The clonotype comes from a woman aged 50 to 65 with renal cell carcinoma. Material: blood, obtained from a patient whose treatment included radiotherapy and nephrectomy. CDR3 region: CASSEIDGNIQYF. In DNA, the CDR3 is TGTGCCAGCAGTGAGATCGACGGAAACATTCAGTACTTC.